The 32 T cell receptor beta chains listed next were all sequenced from one sample in a study of human T cells and chemical hapten exposure. The time point here: pre-sensitization, week 0. The treatment: therapeutic diphenylcyclopropenone sensitization with weekly scalp DPC. Blood, whole and unfractionated, served as the source for total RNA extraction. TCRdb reprocessed the RACE reads with MiXCR, giving one entry per CDR3 protein. This repertoire shows tens of thousands of distinct CDR3 sequences, over 9% found once; its top ten account for roughly a quarter. The sample consisted of whole blood, taken in connection with sensitization to the hapten diphenylcyclopropenone (DPC). The receptors stem from a man aged 45-65 years with alopecia areata. Some clones in this sample may be carry-over from other donors' samples.

In its sample, this clonotype was seen a few times. The rearrangement links TRBV29-1 to TRBJ2-1; 9 nucleotides align to TRBD2. The CDR3 is made up of 11 amino acids. Trimming at V came to 5 bases and at J to 8 bases, leaving 1 base not matched to a gene. Germline CDR1 reads SQVTM; CDR2 reads ANQGSEA. CDR3 residues: CSVLAGDEQFF. As DNA, the CDR3 is TGCAGCGTTTTAGCGGGAGATGAGCAGTTCTTC.

This clonotype came up many times. V is TRBV30 and J is TRBJ2-7, with 7 bases that match TRBD2. This CDR3 has 17 residues. With 0 bases clipped from V and 1 base from J, the junction kept 12 bases outside the gene matches. Germline V CDR1 and CDR2: GTSNPN, SVGIG (reference sequence). CDR3 bases: TGTGCCTGGAGTGTACATTGGGCCGCGGGAGAGTCCTACGAGCAGTACTTC. As protein: CAWSVHWAAGESYEQYF.

This clonotype was counted many times. This sequence joins TRBV19 and TRBJ2-2, with a possible D match to TRBD2 (6 bases). Trimming stripped 0 bases from V and 9 bases from J, with 11 bases between. The germline V gene encodes CDR1 LNHDA and CDR2 SQIVND (reference sequence). There are 14 residues in the CDR3. The CDR3 sequence is CASSIDAGSRELFF. In DNA form, the CDR3 reads TGTGCCAGTAGTATAGATGCGGGATCCCGGGAGCTGTTTTTT.

There are many counts of this clonotype. V gene TRBV6-4 combines with J gene TRBJ2-1; TRBD2 aligns across 7 bases. The germline gives CDR1 MRHNA, CDR2 SNTAGT. J gave up 0 bases and V 3 bases, and 5 bases lay outside the gene matches. This CDR3 has 16 residues. DNA of the CDR3: TGTGCCAGCAGTGAGTCCGCGGGGGTCTCCTACAATGAGCAGTTCTTC. The encoded protein is CASSESAGVSYNEQFF.

This clonotype has ten or more counts. The chain combines TRBV6-5 with TRBJ2-1; 8 bases align to TRBD1. The CDR3 totals 15 residues. V lost 6 bases, J lost 3 bases, and 7 bases stayed unmatched. From germline, CDR1 is MNHEY and CDR2 SVGAGI. CDR3: CASRTTGDSYNEQFF. CDR3 nucleotide sequence: TGTGCCAGCAGGACGACAGGGGATAGCTACAATGAGCAGTTCTTC.

This clonotype has just one count. The chain combines TRBV4-1 with TRBJ2-7, with D perhaps TRBD2 (6 bases). The V end lost 1 base, the J end lost 1 base, and 11 bases lay between the germline ends. The V gene's germline CDR1 is MGHRA and CDR2 YSYEKL. The CDR3 runs to 15 residues. Here the CDR3 reads CASSQVASESYEQYF. The DNA for the CDR3 is TGCGCCAGCAGCCAAGTGGCTAGCGAATCCTACGAGCAGTACTTC.

This clonotype was observed many times. This chain uses TRBV28 with TRBJ1-1; D is unresolved. This CDR3 has 13 amino acids. Germline CDR1 is MDHEN and CDR2 is SYDVKM. V lost 11 bases and J 6 bases, leaving 19 bases between the germline ends. CDR3 nucleotides: TGTGCCCATAGGGTAACACGGGAAGCTGAAGCTTTCTTT. Protein: CAHRVTREAEAFF.

The genes are TRBV6-6 and TRBJ2-7; D perhaps matches TRBD1 (6 bases). Trimming left V 2 bases short and J 3 bases short, with 11 bases between. CDR3 length equals 14 residues. The V gene's germline CDR1 is MNHNY and CDR2 SVGAGI (reference sequence). The CDR3 here is CASSYDRNRYEQYF. The CDR3, as DNA: TGTGCCAGCAGTTACGACAGGAATCGCTACGAGCAGTACTTC.

Details on this clonotype: A read error is possible here, since a much larger clone lies one base away. CDR3 amino acids: CTSRPAGGPYEQYF. The CDR3 DNA is TGCACCAGCCGACCGGCGGGAGGGCCTTACGAGCAGTACTTC. V usage is TRBV5-1 and J usage is TRBJ2-7, with 9 bases matching TRBD2. Germline CDR1 and CDR2: SGHRS and YFSETQ. The CDR3 extends over 14 amino acids.

The V and J genes are TRBV29-1 and TRBJ2-1; 10 bases are a match to TRBD2. V was pared by 4 bases and J by 10 bases, with 10 bases of the junction left unmatched. The CDR3 contains 14 residues. CDR1 and CDR2 (germline): SQVTM, ANQGSEA. CDR3 protein: CSVVRTSGHPEQFF. The CDR3, as DNA: TGCAGCGTTGTCCGGACTAGCGGCCACCCCGAGCAGTTCTTC.

This clonotype was recorded many times. This chain uses TRBV20-1 with TRBJ2-7, with D possibly TRBD1 on 6 matching bases. The V end lost 3 bases, the J end lost 1 base, and 22 bases lay between the germline ends. Germline lookup yields CDR1 DFQATT and CDR2 SNEGSKA (reference sequence). The CDR3 has 17 amino acids. The CDR3 DNA sequence: TGCAGTGCTAGGTTGTTTATGGGGGCCACCGGATCCTACGAGCAGTACTTC. Translated: CSARLFMGATGSYEQYF.

This clonotype was counted at least ten times. The rearrangement links TRBV20-1 to TRBJ1-5; D unclear. CDR1 DFQATT and CDR2 SNEGSKA come from the germline V gene (reference sequence). Trimming removed 2 bases at V and 0 bases at J, with 11 bases between. The length of the CDR3 is 15 residues. The CDR3 DNA sequence: TGCAGTGCTAGACCTCGGCTAAATAGCAATCAGCCCCAGCATTTT. This encodes CSARPRLNSNQPQHF.

By sample fraction, this clonotype is medium-sized. The CDR3 DNA sequence: TGCAGCGTTGGAAGGGAAAGGTACGAGCAGTACTTC. Translation gives CSVGRERYEQYF. The genes are TRBV29-1 and TRBJ2-7, with D unclear. Germline assignment: CDR1 SQVTM and CDR2 ANQGSEA. Trimming cost V 4 bases and J 4 bases, with 11 bases left between them. This CDR3 region has 12 residues.

This clonotype was observed at least ten times. The chain couples TRBV4-2 to TRBJ1-4; unclear D gene. Per germline, CDR1 LGHNA and CDR2 YNFKEQ. V was trimmed by 0 bases and J by 9 bases, leaving 17 bases between them. This CDR3 has 16 residues. The CDR3 region is CASSQDEGGEVKKLFF. Here the CDR3 DNA reads TGTGCCAGCAGCCAAGATGAGGGCGGCGAAGTGAAAAAACTGTTTTTT.

Many counts were recorded for this clonotype. The chain has TRBV2 and TRBJ2-2; TRBD2 agrees at 8 bases. Losses at the gene ends were 6 bases for V and 0 bases for J; bases not matched to a gene: 3. Germline V gives CDR1 SNHLY, CDR2 FYNNEI. The CDR3 is 15 amino acids. The chain's CDR3 is CASRPGLANTGELFF. DNA for the CDR3: TGTGCCAGCAGGCCGGGACTAGCGAACACCGGGGAGCTGTTTTTT.

In this sample, this clonotype turned up a few times. The chain recombines TRBV7-8 with TRBJ2-2, with a weak D call TRBD1 (6 bases). CDR1 SGHVS and CDR2 FQNEAQ come from the germline V gene. With 4 bases removed from V and 1 base from J, the gap between germline ends came to 7 bases. This CDR3 spans 14 amino acids. CDR3 residues: CASSSTGNTGELFF. Written as DNA, the CDR3 is TGTGCCAGCAGCTCGACAGGGAACACCGGGGAGCTGTTTTTT. Together with reference TRBV7-8 and TRBJ2-2, the CDR3 gives the full variable domain: GAGVSQSPRYKVAKRGQDVALRCDPISGHVSLFWYQQALGQGPEFLTYFQNEAQLDKSGLPSDRFFAERPEGSVSTLKIQRTQQEDSAVYLCASSSTGNTGELFFGEGSRLTVL.

V and J are TRBV3-1 and TRBJ2-1; D is perhaps TRBD1 (5 bases). Per germline, CDR1 LGHDT and CDR2 YNNKEL (reference sequence). The CDR3 is 15 amino acids. V was trimmed by 1 base and J by 4 bases, leaving 11 bases between them. CDR3 sequence (DNA): TGTGCCAGCAGCCAAGGGCAGGGATCTTACAATGAGCAGTTCTTC. Translation gives CASSQGQGSYNEQFF.

This clonotype has a count of ten or more. The chain recombines TRBV30 with TRBJ2-3; D tentatively reads TRBD1 or TRBD2 (6 bases each). The germline V gene has CDR1 GTSNPN and CDR2 SVGIG (reference sequence). Deletions cut 5 bases from V and 1 base from J, with 10 bases between. The CDR3 runs 13 residues. CDR3 bases: TGTGCCTGGGGAGGGGGAGGCACAGATACGCAGTATTTT. It specifies CAWGGGGTDTQYF.

The rearrangement joins TRBV24-1 to TRBJ2-5, with D perhaps TRBD1 or TRBD2 (6 bases each). The ends were cut back, 8 bases at V and 5 bases at J, with 14 bases in the middle. CDR1 KGHDR and CDR2 SFDVKD come from the germline V gene. This CDR3 is built from 13 residues. CDR3 protein: CATKEGGTETQYF. As DNA, the CDR3 is TGTGCCACCAAGGAAGGGGGGACGGAGACCCAGTACTTC.

Concerning this clonotype itself: This may be a read error, as it is one base from a much larger clone. V and J are TRBV29-1 and TRBJ1-5, with TRBD1 matching 7 bases. Germline CDR1 is SQVTM and CDR2 is ANQGSEA. This CDR3 is 15 amino acids long. The chain's CDR3 is CGVVVQGQSNQPQHF. The DNA of the CDR3 is TGCGGCGTTGTGGTACAGGGGCAAAGCAATCAGCCCCAGCATTTT.

This clonotype was recorded at least ten times. V and J are TRBV10-2 and TRBJ2-1, with D hard to call. Germline CDR1 reads WSHSY; CDR2 reads SAAADI. The V and J ends lost 8 bases and 0 bases respectively, with 14 bases between them. This CDR3 spans 15 amino acids. Here the CDR3 reads CASLTDTSSYNEQFF. CDR3 nucleotide sequence: TGCGCCAGCCTCACCGATACCAGCTCCTACAATGAGCAGTTCTTC.

This clonotype was seen a few times. V usage is TRBV7-3 and J usage is TRBJ2-2; D possibly corresponds to TRBD1 (6 bases). In germline, CDR1 is SGHTA, CDR2 FQGTGA. CDR3 length: 14 residues. V was trimmed by 5 bases and J by 4 bases, leaving 11 bases between them. CDR3 bases: TGTGCCAGCAGCGCTGGGGGCTTCACCGGGGAGCTGTTTTTT. It codes for CASSAGGFTGELFF.

This clonotype was picked up many times. The chain links TRBV3-1 to TRBJ2-7; the D is unclear. From germline, CDR1 is LGHDT and CDR2 YNNKEL (reference sequence). V was shortened by 2 bases and J by 4 bases, with 9 bases between the two germline ends. The CDR3 runs to 13 residues. The CDR3 here is CASSQSEAYEQYF. The CDR3 bases are TGTGCCAGCAGCCAATCCGAGGCTTACGAGCAGTACTTC.

This clonotype was counted ten times or more. This rearrangement joins TRBV19 to TRBJ2-3, with 15 bases identical to TRBD2. V shed 5 bases and J 5 bases; nucleotides not matched to a gene: 5. This CDR3 is built from 16 residues. In germline, CDR1 is LNHDA, CDR2 SQIVND (reference sequence). CDR3 amino acids: CASSPRGLAGGDTQYF. CDR3 coding DNA: TGTGCCAGTAGTCCACGGGGACTAGCGGGGGGAGATACGCAGTATTTT. Full variable domain (outside the CDR3, taken from reference TRBV19 and TRBJ2-3): DGGITQSPKYLFRKEGQNVTLSCEQNLNHDAMYWYRQDPGQGLRLIYYSQIVNDFQKGDIAEGYSVSREKKESFPLTVTSAQKNPTAFYLCASSPRGLAGGDTQYFGPGTRLTVL.

In its sample, this clonotype was seen a few times. The rearrangement uses TRBV7-9 and TRBJ2-1, with D perhaps matching TRBD1 or TRBD2 (5 bases each). Germline assignment: CDR1 SEHNR and CDR2 FQNEAQ (reference sequence). The CDR3 runs 15 residues. V was shortened by 2 bases and J by 4 bases, with 12 bases between the two germline ends. CDR3 residues: CASSLRREGYNEQFF. Here the CDR3 DNA reads TGTGCCAGCAGCTTAAGGCGTGAGGGGTACAATGAGCAGTTCTTC.

This clonotype was recorded at least ten times. The chain couples TRBV6-4 to TRBJ2-3, with D perhaps matching TRBD2 (6 bases). The CDR3 is 13 residues long. The V gene's germline CDR1 is MRHNA and CDR2 SNTAGT. Trimming left V 5 bases short and J 0 bases short, with 6 bases between. The CDR3 bases are TGTGCCAGCAGTAGCGGGAGCACAGATACGCAGTATTTT. This encodes CASSSGSTDTQYF.

The sample holds many counts of this clonotype. The chain joins TRBV7-9 to TRBJ1-4; D is possibly TRBD1 (6 bases). The germline gives CDR1 SEHNR, CDR2 FQNEAQ (reference sequence). This CDR3 spans 16 amino acids. Trimming pared 5 bases from V and 8 bases from J, leaving 21 bases between. The CDR3 protein is CASSVSYRAAEEKLFF. The CDR3 DNA sequence: TGTGCCAGCAGCGTCTCGTACAGGGCCGCAGAGGAAAAACTGTTTTTT.

This clonotype was seen a few times. The J gene is TRBJ1-1, the V gene TRBV2; unclear D gene. V gave up 2 bases and J gave up 7 bases, with 11 bases separating them. Germline CDR1 and CDR2: SNHLY and FYNNEI. This CDR3 comprises 13 residues. The CDR3 region is CASSEQRVNEAFF. CDR3 nucleotides: TGTGCCAGCAGTGAACAGAGGGTGAATGAAGCTTTCTTT.

This clonotype showed up many times. This chain joins TRBV29-1 and TRBJ1-3; unclear D gene. This CDR3 spans 13 amino acids. V lost 7 bases to trimming and J lost 1 base, with 11 bases between them. Germline-derived CDR1 and CDR2 are SQVTM and ANQGSEA. The CDR3 here is CSALGQSGNTIYF. DNA for the CDR3: TGCAGCGCCCTAGGGCAGTCTGGAAACACCATATATTTT.

This clonotype was picked up many times. This rearrangement joins TRBV7-8 to TRBJ1-1, with a possible D match to TRBD1 (5 bases). Germline CDR1 is SGHVS and CDR2 is FQNEAQ. V lost 5 bases and J lost 2, with 15 bases in between. CDR3 length: 15 residues. The CDR3 DNA reads TGTGCCAGCAGCCCTAGTCCAGGGTTAAACACTGAAGCTTTCTTT. It yields the protein CASSPSPGLNTEAFF.

This clonotype was found many times. J is TRBJ2-7 and V is TRBV5-1, with TRBD2 matching over 11 bases. CDR1 is SGHRS, CDR2 YFSETQ, per germline. V lost 1 base to trimming and J lost 0 bases; unmatched junction nucleotides: 12. There are 19 residues in the CDR3. The CDR3 DNA sequence: TGCGCCAGCAGCTTGTTGCCTAGCGGGAGGTCCGCCGACTCCTACGAGCAGTACTTC. It encodes CASSLLPSGRSADSYEQYF. Supplemented by reference TRBV5-1 and TRBJ2-7, the full variable domain reads KAGVTQTPRYLIKTRGQQVTLSCSPISGHRSVSWYQQTPGQGLQFLFEYFSETQRNKGNFPGRFSGRQFSNSRSEMNVSTLELGDSALYLCASSLLPSGRSADSYEQYFGPGTRLTVT.

This clonotype was recorded a few times. J is TRBJ2-1 and V is TRBV5-1; perhaps TRBD2 as D (5 bases). V lost 3 bases and J 0 bases, leaving 10 bases between the germline ends. The CDR3 has 15 amino acids. CDR1 and CDR2 from the germline V gene are SGHRS and YFSETQ. CDR3 sequence reads: CASSSGLVSYNEQFF. In DNA form, the CDR3 reads TGCGCCAGCAGCTCTGGACTTGTCTCCTACAATGAGCAGTTCTTC.